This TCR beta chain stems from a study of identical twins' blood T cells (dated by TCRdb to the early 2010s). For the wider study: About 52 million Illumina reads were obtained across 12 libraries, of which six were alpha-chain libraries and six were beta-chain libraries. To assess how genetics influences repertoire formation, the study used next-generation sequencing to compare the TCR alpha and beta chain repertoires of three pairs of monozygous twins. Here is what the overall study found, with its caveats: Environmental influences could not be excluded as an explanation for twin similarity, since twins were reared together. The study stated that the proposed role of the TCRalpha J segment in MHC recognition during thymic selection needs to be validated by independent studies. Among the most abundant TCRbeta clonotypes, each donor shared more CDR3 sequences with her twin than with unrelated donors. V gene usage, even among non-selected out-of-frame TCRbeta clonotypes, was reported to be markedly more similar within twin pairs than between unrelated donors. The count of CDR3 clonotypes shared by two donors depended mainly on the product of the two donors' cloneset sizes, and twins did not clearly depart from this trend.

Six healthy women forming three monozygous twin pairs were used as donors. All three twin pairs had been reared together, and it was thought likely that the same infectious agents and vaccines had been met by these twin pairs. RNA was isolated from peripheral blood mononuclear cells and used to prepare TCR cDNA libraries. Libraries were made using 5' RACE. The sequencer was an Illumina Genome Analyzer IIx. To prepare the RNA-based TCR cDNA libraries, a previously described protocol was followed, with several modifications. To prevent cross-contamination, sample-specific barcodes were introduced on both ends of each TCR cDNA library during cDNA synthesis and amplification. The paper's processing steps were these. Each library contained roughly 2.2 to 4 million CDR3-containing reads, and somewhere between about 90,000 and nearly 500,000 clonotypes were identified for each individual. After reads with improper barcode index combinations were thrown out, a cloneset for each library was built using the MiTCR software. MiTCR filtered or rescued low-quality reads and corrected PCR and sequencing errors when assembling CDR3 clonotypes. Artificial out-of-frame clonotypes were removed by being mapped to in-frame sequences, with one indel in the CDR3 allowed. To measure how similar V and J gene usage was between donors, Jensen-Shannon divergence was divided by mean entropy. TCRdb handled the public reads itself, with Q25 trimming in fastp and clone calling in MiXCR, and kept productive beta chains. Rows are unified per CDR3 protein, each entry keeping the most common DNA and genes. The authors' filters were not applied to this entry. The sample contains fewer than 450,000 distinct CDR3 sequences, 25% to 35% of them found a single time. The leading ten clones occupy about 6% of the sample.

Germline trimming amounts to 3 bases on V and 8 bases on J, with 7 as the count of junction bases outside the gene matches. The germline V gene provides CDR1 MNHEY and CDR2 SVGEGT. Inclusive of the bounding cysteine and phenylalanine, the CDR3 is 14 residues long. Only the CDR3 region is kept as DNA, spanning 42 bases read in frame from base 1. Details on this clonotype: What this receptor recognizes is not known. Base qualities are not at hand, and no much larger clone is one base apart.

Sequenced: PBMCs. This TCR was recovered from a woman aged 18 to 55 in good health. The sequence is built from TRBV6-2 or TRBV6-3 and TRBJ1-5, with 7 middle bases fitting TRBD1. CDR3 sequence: CASSYGTATEPQHF. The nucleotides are TGTGCCAGCAGTTATGGGACAGCCACCGAGCCCCAGCATTTT.